These T cell receptor beta chains were read from a single sample in a study of blood T cell repertoires in COVID-19. Profiled with immunoSEQ multiplex PCR; TCRdb holds only in-frame clones, not every one. The sample records fewer than 250,000 clones, approximately 84% being singletons. Sequenced: peripheral blood. These receptors originate from a woman aged 65 to 85 with active or convalescent COVID-19. Each CDR3 is given with its conserved first and last residue. D genes are given only for firm matches. Not every row has a clone size; where given, it reads once, few, many or a size class.

clone size,D gene,V gene,J gene,CDR3 length,CDR3 DNA,CDR3 protein
.,TRBD2,TRBV5-1,TRBJ2-1,16,TGCGCCAGCAGCTCTCAAGCGGGAGGGCCGAACAATGAGCAGTTCTTC,CASSSQAGGPNNEQFF
.,.,TRBV5-1,TRBJ2-7,13,TGCGCCAGCAGCTTGGACTCCCTAGGCGAGCAGTACTTC,CASSLDSLGEQYF
.,TRBD2,TRBV7-2,TRBJ2-2,15,TGTGCCAGCAGCTTAAGCGGGACTAACACCGGGGAGCTGTTTTTT,CASSLSGTNTGELFF
.,TRBD2,TRBV6-5,TRBJ2-5,12,TGTGCCAGCGGGGCTAGCGGAGAGACCCAGTACTTC,CASGASGETQYF
.,TRBD2,TRBV27,TRBJ2-7,15,TGTGCCAGCAGTTTATATGGCGGGAGTTACTACGAGCAGTACTTC,CASSLYGGSYYEQYF
.,TRBD1,TRBV2,TRBJ2-1,15,TGTGCCAGCAGGAGGGACAGGCAGGAATACAATGAGCAGTTCTTC,CASRRDRQEYNEQFF
.,.,TRBV6-5,TRBJ1-1,15,TGTGCCAGCAGTAGGCCGGGACATTGGAACACTGAAGCTTTCTTT,CASSRPGHWNTEAFF
.,.,TRBV7-3,TRBJ2-2,16,TGTGCCAGCAGCTTATTTGGACTTACGAACACCGGGGAGCTGTTTTTT,CASSLFGLTNTGELFF
.,.,TRBV15,TRBJ2-5,13,TGTGCCACCAGCAGAGATATGAGTGAGACCCAGTACTTC,CATSRDMSETQYF
.,TRBD2,TRBV19,TRBJ2-1,14,TGTGCCAGTAGTAGGACTAGCTCCAACAATGAGCAGTTCTTC,CASSRTSSNNEQFF
.,.,TRBV6-4,TRBJ1-6,15,TGTGCCAGCAGTGGGTCCGCGCGGTATAATTCACCCCTCCACTTT,CASSGSARYNSPLHF
.,TRBD2,TRBV4-2,TRBJ2-1,19,TGTGCCAGCAGCCAAGAGTGGACTAGCGGGAGGGCCTTAGAGAATGAGCAGTTCTTC,CASSQEWTSGRALENEQFF
.,.,TRBV19,TRBJ1-3,15,TGTGCCAGTAGTACCAGGTACGTCGCTGGAAACACCATATATTTT,CASSTRYVAGNTIYF
.,.,TRBV29-1,TRBJ1-1,11,TGCACCGGACTGCTGAACACTGAAGCTTTCTTT,CTGLLNTEAFF
.,.,TRBV7-2,TRBJ2-7,13,TGTGCCAGCAGCTTCCGACTATCCCACGAGCAGTACTTC,CASSFRLSHEQYF
.,.,TRBV14,TRBJ2-4,16,TGTGCCAGCAGCCAAGATCGTGGGGCAGCCAAAAACATTCAGTACTTC,CASSQDRGAAKNIQYF
.,TRBD1,TRBV6-5,TRBJ2-5,15,TGTGCCAGCAGTCCAACCGGGACAGCCCAAGAGACCCAGTACTTC,CASSPTGTAQETQYF
.,.,TRBV7-3,TRBJ1-1,15,TGTGCCAGCAGCCCACAATCAACAGGGAGGGCTGAAGCTTTCTTT,CASSPQSTGRAEAFF
.,.,TRBV6-5,TRBJ1-1,15,TGTGCCAGCACTCCCAGTGGCGGCAGAAACACTGAAGCTTTCTTT,CASTPSGGRNTEAFF
once,TRBD1,TRBV19,TRBJ2-1,16,TGTGCCAGTAGTATCCTTTACGGACAGGGGCTGGGTGAGCAGTTCTTC,CASSILYGQGLGEQFF
.,.,TRBV4-1,TRBJ1-2,15,TGCGCCAGCAGCCAAGGGCACAGGGAAAAGGATGGCTACACCTTC,CASSQGHREKDGYTF
.,.,TRBV15,TRBJ1-5,14,TGTGCCACCAGCAGAGATCTCGGGGGGCAGCCCCAGCATTTT,CATSRDLGGQPQHF
few,TRBD2,TRBV5-1,TRBJ2-7,17,TGCGCCAGCAGCTTGGTGCTAGCGGGAGCCGGTCAGAACGAGCAGTACTTC,CASSLVLAGAGQNEQYF
.,TRBD1,TRBV14,TRBJ2-1,21,TGTGCCAGCAGCCAAGAATTTAGGATGACAGGGGAAGGGTCCTGGGACAATGAGCAGTTCTTC,CASSQEFRMTGEGSWDNEQFF
once,TRBD1,TRBV19,TRBJ1-5,14,TGTGCCAGTACCACGACAGGGGGCAATCAGCCCCAGCATTTT,CASTTTGGNQPQHF
.,.,TRBV6-5,TRBJ1-2,13,TGTGCCAGCAGGCCCCAGACTAACTATGGCTACACCTTC,CASRPQTNYGYTF
once,.,TRBV2,TRBJ2-5,15,TGTGCCAGCAGTGATGGGGCATGGGCTAAAGAGACCCAGTACTTC,CASSDGAWAKETQYF
.,TRBD2,TRBV7-6,TRBJ2-7,16,TGTGCCAGCAGCCTAGGTAGAGTATCAGCGGGAGTAAAGCAGTACTTC,CASSLGRVSAGVKQYF
.,TRBD2,TRBV18,TRBJ2-5,13,TGTGCCAGCTCCCTGGGAGGGAAGGAGACCCAGTACTTC,CASSLGGKETQYF
.,TRBD1,TRBV9,TRBJ2-7,18,TGTGCCAGCAGCGTAGACTACTTTTGGGACAGAGATTCCTACGAGCAGTACTTC,CASSVDYFWDRDSYEQYF
once,TRBD2,TRBV11-2,TRBJ2-7,15,TGTGCCAGCAGAAGAATAGCGGGACTCTCCTACGAGCAGTACTTC,CASRRIAGLSYEQYF
once,TRBD1,TRBV27,TRBJ1-2,14,TGTGCCAGCAGTCGAACCGGGACAGGGGATGGCTACACCTTC,CASSRTGTGDGYTF
.,.,TRBV11-1,TRBJ2-3,16,TGTGCCAGCAGCTTAGGAGCGGGTCCTAGCACAGATACGCAGTATTTT,CASSLGAGPSTDTQYF
.,.,TRBV6-5,TRBJ2-1,13,TGTGCCAGCGGGGGGACCCTCTCGTGGGAGCAGTTCTTC,CASGGTLSWEQFF
.,.,TRBV12-5,TRBJ2-3,15,TGTGCTAGTGGTTTGGGCGGCACCGGGGGAGATACGCAGTATTTT,CASGLGGTGGDTQYF
.,TRBD2,TRBV6-2/TRBV6-3,TRBJ2-3,14,TGTGCCAGCAGTGCCGCGGGAGGCGGGGATACGCAGTATTTT,CASSAAGGGDTQYF
.,TRBD1,TRBV5-1,TRBJ1-2,14,TGCGCCAGCAGCTTACCGGACAGGGCTGGTGGCTACACCTTC,CASSLPDRAGGYTF
.,TRBD2,TRBV3-1/TRBV3-2,TRBJ2-7,15,TGTGCCAGCAGAAGGACTAGCGGGAACTCCTACGAGCAGTACTTC,CASRRTSGNSYEQYF
.,TRBD2,TRBV20-1,TRBJ2-3,11,TGCAGTGGGCTAGCGGGAGATACGCAGTATTTT,CSGLAGDTQYF
.,TRBD1,TRBV2,TRBJ1-5,15,TGTGCCAGCAGTGCCCGACAGGGGCAGGATCAGCCCCAGCATTTT,CASSARQGQDQPQHF
many,.,TRBV18,TRBJ2-3,16,TGTGCCAGCTCACCATCGAGGAGGGCCATCACAGATACGCAGTATTTT,CASSPSRRAITDTQYF
.,.,TRBV2,TRBJ2-7,14,TGTGCCAGCACTGTAGCGGAGGCGGGGTACGAGCAGTACTTC,CASTVAEAGYEQYF
.,TRBD1,TRBV5-1,TRBJ2-3,14,TGCGCCAGCAGGTTACAGGGGGGCACAGATACGCAGTATTTT,CASRLQGGTDTQYF
.,TRBD2,TRBV6-5,TRBJ2-7,13,TGTGCCAGCAATCCTAGCGGGACTAGCGAGCAGTACTTC,CASNPSGTSEQYF
.,.,TRBV18,TRBJ1-1,16,TGTGCCAGCTCACCACCTGACCGGAGGGTGAACACTGAAGCTTTCTTT,CASSPPDRRVNTEAFF
once,.,TRBV2,TRBJ1-1,11,TGTGCCAGCAGCCAGAACACTGAAGCTTTCTTT,CASSQNTEAFF
.,.,TRBV7-9,TRBJ1-5,14,TGTGCCAGCAGCTCCGGGGGGAACAATCAGCCCCAGCATTTT,CASSSGGNNQPQHF
.,TRBD1,TRBV5-1,TRBJ1-2,15,TGCGCCAGCAGCTTGGAGGGGGCAAGCACCTATGGCTACACCTTC,CASSLEGASTYGYTF
.,TRBD1,TRBV28,TRBJ2-1,15,TGTGCCAGCAGTTTAAGGGGGACAGGGGGCCTTGAGCAGTTCTTC,CASSLRGTGGLEQFF
few,.,TRBV9,TRBJ2-1,16,TGTGCCAGCAGCGTAGGGGGGGGCCCCTCCTACAATGAGCAGTTCTTC,CASSVGGGPSYNEQFF
.,TRBD1,TRBV30,TRBJ2-7,14,TGTGCCTGGAGTCGGACAGGGGTTGAATACGAGCAGTACTTC,CAWSRTGVEYEQYF